The entry that follows covers one T cell receptor beta chain sequence. Trimming removed 5 bases from V and 9 bases from J; junction bases left unmatched: 13. The germline V gene has CDR1 MNHEY and CDR2 SMNVEV (reference sequence). The CDR3 loop spans 15 amino acids. This sample stems from a study of radiotherapy plus CTLA-4 blockade in lung cancer. This table comes from immunoSEQ multiplex PCR, and its TCRdb copy is limited to in-frame clones, with some not included. The sample includes 55,000 to 70,000 clones, approximately 79% of them seen just once. Sample: peripheral blood, taken from a patient treated with radiotherapy plus ipilimumab. The receptor was derived from a human donor with non-small cell lung cancer who had a complete response to radiotherapy plus ipilimumab. The chain employs TRBV27 and TRBJ1-1; 9 nucleotides agree with TRBD1. The CDR3 reads CASSTMGQGREKAFF. CDR3 nucleotides: TGTGCCAGCAGTACAATGGGACAGGGAAGGGAGAAAGCTTTCTTT.